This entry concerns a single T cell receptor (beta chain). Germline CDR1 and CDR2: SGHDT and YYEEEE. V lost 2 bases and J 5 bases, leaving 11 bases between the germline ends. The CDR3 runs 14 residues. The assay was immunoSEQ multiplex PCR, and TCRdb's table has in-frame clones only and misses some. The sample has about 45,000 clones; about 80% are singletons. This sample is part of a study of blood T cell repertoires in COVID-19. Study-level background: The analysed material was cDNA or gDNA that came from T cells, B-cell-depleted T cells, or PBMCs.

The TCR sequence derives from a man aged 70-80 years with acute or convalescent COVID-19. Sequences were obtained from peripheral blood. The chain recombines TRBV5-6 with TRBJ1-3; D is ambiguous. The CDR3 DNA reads TGTGCCAGCAGCTTTGAGGGATCCAGAAACACCATATATTTT. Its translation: CASSFEGSRNTIYF.